This T cell receptor beta chain was retrieved from a study of Graves' ophthalmopathy and Graves' hyperthyroidism. Study-wide findings and caveats: Blood samples also showed most expanded thyroid clonotypes exceeding 0.001 frequency. A 13-signature model separated ophthalmopathy from stable hyperthyroidism, reaching less than 90% sensitivity and about 81% specificity cross-validated.

Comments on this clonotype: Its antigen is still unknown.

The authors amplified TCR beta CDR3 regions, and they did so from RNA transcripts for repertoire sequencing. Second-round multiplex PCR came after a first-round RT-PCR that employed HTBI primers. TCRdb reprocessed the multiplex PCR reads via MiXCR and lists one record per CDR3 protein. The sample lists roughly 700,000 distinct CDR3 sequences, roughly 41% occurring once. V was trimmed by 3 bases and J by 7 bases, leaving 15 bases between them. This CDR3 is 14 amino acids long. Germline V gene sequence: CDR1 LNHDA, CDR2 SQIVND (reference sequence). Those donors who had ophthalmopathy presented with moderate-to-severe activity, a CAS of ≥3, a NOSPECS of ≥4 and a duration under 3 months. PBMCs had their origin in fresh peripheral blood (roughly 9.3 ml).

Sequenced material: peripheral blood. The chain joins TRBV19 to TRBJ1-2; D is ambiguous. The TCR was taken from an adult man with Graves' ophthalmopathy. The CDR3, as DNA: TGTGCCAGTAGTATGTCTATCGAGGTCCGTGGCTACACCTTC. Amino acid sequence: CASSMSIEVRGYTF.